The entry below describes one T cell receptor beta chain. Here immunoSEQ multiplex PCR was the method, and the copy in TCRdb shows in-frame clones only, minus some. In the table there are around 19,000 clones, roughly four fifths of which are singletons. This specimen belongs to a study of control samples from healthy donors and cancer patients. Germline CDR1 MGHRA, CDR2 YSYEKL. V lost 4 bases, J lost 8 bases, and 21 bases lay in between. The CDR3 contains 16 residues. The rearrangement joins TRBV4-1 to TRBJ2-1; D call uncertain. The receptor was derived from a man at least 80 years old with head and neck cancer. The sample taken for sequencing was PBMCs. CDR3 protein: CASSPPTLDPSDEQFF. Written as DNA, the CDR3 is TGCGCCAGCAGCCCACCTACCTTGGATCCCTCGGATGAGCAGTTCTTC.